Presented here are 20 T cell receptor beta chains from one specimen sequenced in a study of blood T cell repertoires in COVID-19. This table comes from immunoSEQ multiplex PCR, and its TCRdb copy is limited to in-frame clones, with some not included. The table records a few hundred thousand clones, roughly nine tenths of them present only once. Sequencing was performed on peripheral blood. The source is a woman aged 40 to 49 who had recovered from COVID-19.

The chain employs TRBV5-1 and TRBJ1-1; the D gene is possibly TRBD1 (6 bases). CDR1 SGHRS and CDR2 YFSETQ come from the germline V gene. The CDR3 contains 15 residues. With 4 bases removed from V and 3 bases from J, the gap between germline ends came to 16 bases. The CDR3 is CASSLNTGSDTEAFF. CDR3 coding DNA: TGCGCCAGCAGCCTCAACACAGGGTCGGACACTGAAGCTTTCTTT. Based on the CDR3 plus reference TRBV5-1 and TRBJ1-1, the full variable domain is KAGVTQTPRYLIKTRGQQVTLSCSPISGHRSVSWYQQTPGQGLQFLFEYFSETQRNKGNFPGRFSGRQFSNSRSEMNVSTLELGDSALYLCASSLNTGSDTEAFFGQGTRLTVV.

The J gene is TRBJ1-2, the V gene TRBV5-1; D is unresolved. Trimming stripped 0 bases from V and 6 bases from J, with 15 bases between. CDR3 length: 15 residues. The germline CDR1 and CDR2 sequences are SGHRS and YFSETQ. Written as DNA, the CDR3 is TGCGCCAGCAGCTTGGTGGGCCCCAGTGATGATGGCTACACCTTC. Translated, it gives CASSLVGPSDDGYTF.

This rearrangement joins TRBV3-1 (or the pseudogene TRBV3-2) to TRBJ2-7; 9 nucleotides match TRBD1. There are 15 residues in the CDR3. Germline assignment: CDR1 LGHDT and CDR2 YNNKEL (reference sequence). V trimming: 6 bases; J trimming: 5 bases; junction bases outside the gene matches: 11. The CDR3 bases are TGTGCCAGCAGTCACTCTGGGACAGGGTTCAACGAGCAGTACTTC. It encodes CASSHSGTGFNEQYF.

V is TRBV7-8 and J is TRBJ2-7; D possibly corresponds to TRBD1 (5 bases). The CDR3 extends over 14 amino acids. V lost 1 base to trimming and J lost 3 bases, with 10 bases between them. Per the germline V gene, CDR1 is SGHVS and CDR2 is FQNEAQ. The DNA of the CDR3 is TGTGCCAGCAGCTTAGTTGGACACAGCTACGAGCAGTACTTC. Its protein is CASSLVGHSYEQYF.

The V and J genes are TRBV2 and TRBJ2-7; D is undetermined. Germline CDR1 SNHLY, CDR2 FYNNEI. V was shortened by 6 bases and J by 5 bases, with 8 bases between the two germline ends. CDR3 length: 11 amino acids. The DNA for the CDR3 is TGTGCCAGCAGGAGACAACACGAGCAGTACTTC. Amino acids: CASRRQHEQYF. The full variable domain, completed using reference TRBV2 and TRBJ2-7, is EPEVTQTPSHQVTQMGQEVILRCVPISNHLYFYWYRQILGQKVEFLVSFYNNEISEKSEIFDDQFSVERPDGSNFTLKIRSTKLEDSAMYFCASRRQHEQYFGPGTRLTVT.

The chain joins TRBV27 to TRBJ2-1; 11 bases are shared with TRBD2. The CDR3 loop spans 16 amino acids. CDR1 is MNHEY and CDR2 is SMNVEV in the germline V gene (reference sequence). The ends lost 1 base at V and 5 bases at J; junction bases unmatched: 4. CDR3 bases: TGTGCCAGCAGTTTATGGGTTAGCGGGGGGGACAATGAGCAGTTCTTC. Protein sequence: CASSLWVSGGDNEQFF.

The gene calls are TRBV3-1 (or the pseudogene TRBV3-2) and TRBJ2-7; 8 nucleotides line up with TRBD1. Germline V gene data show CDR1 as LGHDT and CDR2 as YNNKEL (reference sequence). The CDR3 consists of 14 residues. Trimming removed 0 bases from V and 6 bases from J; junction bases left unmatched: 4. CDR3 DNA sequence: TGTGCCAGCAGCCAAGATTCAGGGGGCTCCGAGCAGTACTTC. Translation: CASSQDSGGSEQYF.

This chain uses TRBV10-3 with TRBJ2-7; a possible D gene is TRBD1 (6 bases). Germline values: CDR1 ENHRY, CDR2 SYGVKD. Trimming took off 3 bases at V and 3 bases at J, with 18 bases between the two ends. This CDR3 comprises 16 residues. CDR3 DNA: TGTGCCATCAGTGATCCGGCGCGGCAGGGGCACTACGAGCAGTACTTC. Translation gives CAISDPARQGHYEQYF.

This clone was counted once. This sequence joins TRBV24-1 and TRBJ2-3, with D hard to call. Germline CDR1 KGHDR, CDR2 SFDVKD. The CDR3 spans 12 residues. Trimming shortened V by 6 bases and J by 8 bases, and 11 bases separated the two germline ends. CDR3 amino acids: CATSRGPATQYF. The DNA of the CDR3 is TGTGCCACCAGTCGTGGGCCGGCTACGCAGTATTTT.

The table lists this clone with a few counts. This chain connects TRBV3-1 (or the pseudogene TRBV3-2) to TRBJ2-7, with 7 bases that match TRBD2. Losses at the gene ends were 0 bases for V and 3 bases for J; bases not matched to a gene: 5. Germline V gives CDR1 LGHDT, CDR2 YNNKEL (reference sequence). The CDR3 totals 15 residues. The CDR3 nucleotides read TGTGCCAGCAGCCAAGATAGGTGGGACTACTACGAGCAGTACTTC. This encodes CASSQDRWDYYEQYF.

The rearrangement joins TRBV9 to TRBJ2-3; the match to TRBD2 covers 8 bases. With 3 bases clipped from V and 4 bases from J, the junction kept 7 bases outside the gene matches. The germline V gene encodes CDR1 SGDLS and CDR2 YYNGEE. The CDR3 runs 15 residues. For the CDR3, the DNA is TGTGCCAGCAGCGGGGCAGCGGGAGAGGCAGATACGCAGTATTTT. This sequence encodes CASSGAAGEADTQYF. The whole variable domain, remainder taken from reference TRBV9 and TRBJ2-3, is DSGVTQTPKHLITATGQRVTLRCSPRSGDLSVYWYQQSLDQGLQFLIQYYNGEERAKGNILERFSAQQFPDLHSELNLSSLELGDSALYFCASSGAAGEADTQYFGPGTRLTVL.

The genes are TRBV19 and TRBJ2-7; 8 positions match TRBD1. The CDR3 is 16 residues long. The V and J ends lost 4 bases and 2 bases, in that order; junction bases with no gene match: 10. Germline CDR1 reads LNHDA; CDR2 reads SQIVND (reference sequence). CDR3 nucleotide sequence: TGTGCCAGTAGTACCTTCCCCCTACAGGGGGCCTACGAGCAGTACTTC. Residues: CASSTFPLQGAYEQYF.

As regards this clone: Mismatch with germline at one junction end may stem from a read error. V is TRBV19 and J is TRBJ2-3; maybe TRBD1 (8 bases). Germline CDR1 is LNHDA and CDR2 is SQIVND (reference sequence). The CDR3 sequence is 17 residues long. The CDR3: CASSILTGGAFQDTQYF. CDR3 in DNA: TGTGCCAGCAGTATTTTAACAGGGGGGGCGTTTCAAGATACGCAGTATTTT.

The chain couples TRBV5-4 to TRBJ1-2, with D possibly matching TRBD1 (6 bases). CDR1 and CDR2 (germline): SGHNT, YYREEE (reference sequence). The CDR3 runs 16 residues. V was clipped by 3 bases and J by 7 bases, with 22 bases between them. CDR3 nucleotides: TGTGCCAGCAGCTCCCCCCCGGGTGAGGGGGTACCTGGCTACACCTTC. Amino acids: CASSSPPGEGVPGYTF.

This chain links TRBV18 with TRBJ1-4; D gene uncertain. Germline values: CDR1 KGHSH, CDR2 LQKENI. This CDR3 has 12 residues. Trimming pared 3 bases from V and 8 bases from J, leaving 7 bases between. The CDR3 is CASSPAEEKLFF. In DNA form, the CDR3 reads TGTGCCAGCTCACCTGCGGAGGAAAAACTGTTTTTT.

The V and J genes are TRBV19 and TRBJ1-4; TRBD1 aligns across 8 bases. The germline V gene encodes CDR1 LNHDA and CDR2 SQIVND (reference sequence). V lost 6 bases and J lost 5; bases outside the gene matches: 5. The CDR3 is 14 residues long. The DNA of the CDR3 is TGTGCCAGTAGAAGACAGGGGCGGAATGAAAAACTGTTTTTT. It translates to CASRRQGRNEKLFF.

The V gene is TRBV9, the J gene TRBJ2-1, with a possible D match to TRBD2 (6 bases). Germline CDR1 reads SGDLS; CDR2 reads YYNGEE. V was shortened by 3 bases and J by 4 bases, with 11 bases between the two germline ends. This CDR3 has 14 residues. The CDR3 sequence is CASSDGGIYNEQFF. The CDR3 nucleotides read TGTGCCAGCAGCGATGGCGGGATATACAATGAGCAGTTCTTC.

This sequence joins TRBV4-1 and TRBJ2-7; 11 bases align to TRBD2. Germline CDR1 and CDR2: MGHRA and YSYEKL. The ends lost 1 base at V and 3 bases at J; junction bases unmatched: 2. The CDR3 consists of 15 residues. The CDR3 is CASSQALAGDYEQYF. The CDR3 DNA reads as TGCGCCAGCAGCCAAGCACTAGCGGGAGACTACGAGCAGTACTTC.

The CDR3 region has the DNA TGTGCCAGCAGCCCAAAGTGGACCGAGGGCGGCACTGAAGCTTTCTTT. Translation gives CASSPKWTEGGTEAFF. The chain recombines TRBV4-2 with TRBJ1-1; D gene uncertain. V was cut by 4 bases and J by 4 bases, with 19 bases left in between. Per the germline V gene, CDR1 is LGHNA and CDR2 is YNFKEQ. The CDR3 has 16 residues.

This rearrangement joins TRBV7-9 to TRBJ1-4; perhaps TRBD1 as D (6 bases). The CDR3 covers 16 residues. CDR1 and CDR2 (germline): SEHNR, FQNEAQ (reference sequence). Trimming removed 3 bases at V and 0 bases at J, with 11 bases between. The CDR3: CASSFTGSPTNEKLFF. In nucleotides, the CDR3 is TGTGCCAGCAGCTTTACAGGGTCCCCAACTAATGAAAAACTGTTTTTT.